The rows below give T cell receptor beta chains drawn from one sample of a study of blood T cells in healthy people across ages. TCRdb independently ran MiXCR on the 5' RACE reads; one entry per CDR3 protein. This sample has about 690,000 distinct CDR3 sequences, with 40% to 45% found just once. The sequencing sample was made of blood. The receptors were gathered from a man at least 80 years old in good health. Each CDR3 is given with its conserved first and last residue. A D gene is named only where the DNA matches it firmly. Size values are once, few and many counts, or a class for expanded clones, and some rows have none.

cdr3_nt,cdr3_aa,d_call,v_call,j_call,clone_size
TGTGCCAGCAGGGTGTCCCCACAGGGGGCCACAGATACGCAGTATTTT,CASRVSPQGATDTQYF,TRBD1,TRBV6-1,TRBJ2-3,-
TGCGCCAGCAGCTCAAGACAGGCCTCCTACGAGCAGTACTTC,CASSSRQASYEQYF,-,TRBV5-1,TRBJ2-7,many
TGTGCCAGCAGTTACCCCACAGGGGGCTCACCTCTGGAGCGGGCCACAGATACGCAGTATTTT,CASSYPTGGSPLERATDTQYF,TRBD1,TRBV6-2/TRBV6-3,TRBJ2-3,-
TGTGCCAGCAGCTTACCAAGCGGGAGGGCCTGGGAGCAGTACTTC,CASSLPSGRAWEQYF,TRBD2,TRBV7-2,TRBJ2-5,-
TGCAGTGCTCGCTACCGCACAGATACGCAGTATTTT,CSARYRTDTQYF,-,TRBV20-1,TRBJ2-3,few
TGTGCCAGCAGCTTTACCCCAACAGGGGTTGAAGCTTTCTTT,CASSFTPTGVEAFF,TRBD1,TRBV7-2,TRBJ1-1,-
TGCGCCAGCAGCCAAGAATTGGGGCAGGGCGGACTCTACGAGCAGTACTTC,CASSQELGQGGLYEQYF,-,TRBV4-1,TRBJ2-7,once
TGTGCCAGCAGTTACGTAGGGGGAGAGACCCAGTACTTC,CASSYVGGETQYF,-,TRBV6-2/TRBV6-3,TRBJ2-5,many
TGTGCCAGCAGTGAAGTGGGGGGAAAGGATGGCTACACCTTC,CASSEVGGKDGYTF,-,TRBV25-1,TRBJ1-2,few
TGTGCCAGCAGTTACAGCCTGGACCTTCAAAACATTCAGTACTTC,CASSYSLDLQNIQYF,-,TRBV6-5,TRBJ2-4,-
TGTGCCAGCTCACTCAACAACAGACAGTTTAGCTCCTACGAGCAGTACTTC,CASSLNNRQFSSYEQYF,-,TRBV18,TRBJ2-7,-
TGTGCCAGCAGTGTTGGACTAGCGGACCCCTACGAGCAGTACTTC,CASSVGLADPYEQYF,TRBD2,TRBV25-1,TRBJ2-7,-
TGCAGTGCCACCGGGACACGGAACCGCGAGCAGTACTTC,CSATGTRNREQYF,-,TRBV20-1,TRBJ2-7,-
TGTGCCAGCAGCCCCCGTGACGGGCCAACCTACGAGCAGTACTTC,CASSPRDGPTYEQYF,-,TRBV7-2,TRBJ2-7,few
TGCAGTGCCGAGCTAGCGGGGGGACGGCAGTTCTTC,CSAELAGGRQFF,TRBD2,TRBV20-1,TRBJ2-1,few
TGTGCCAGCAGCTCAGGCCAGAGACTCACCTACGAGCAGTACTTC,CASSSGQRLTYEQYF,-,TRBV12-3/TRBV12-4,TRBJ2-7,-
TGCAGTGCCGCCACAAGTAGCGGGAGGGCCTCCGAGCAGTACTTC,CSAATSSGRASEQYF,TRBD2,TRBV20-1,TRBJ2-7,-
TGTGCCAGCAGCCGCTCACCCCCTTACGGGGAGCTGTTTTTT,CASSRSPPYGELFF,-,TRBV7-2,TRBJ2-2,few
TGCAGTGCCACGGACAGGGGGAAAGAGACCCAGTACTTC,CSATDRGKETQYF,TRBD1,TRBV20-1,TRBJ2-5,-
TGTGCCAGCAGCGCCCCACAGGCGAGCACAGATACGCAGTATTTT,CASSAPQASTDTQYF,-,TRBV9,TRBJ2-3,-
TGTGCCAGCAGTTTAAGTGGGACAGTCAATCAGCCCCAGCATTTT,CASSLSGTVNQPQHF,TRBD1,TRBV12-3/TRBV12-4,TRBJ1-5,few
TGTGCCAGCAGCCAATCGGTAGACACCATATATTTT,CASSQSVDTIYF,-,TRBV16,TRBJ1-3,-
TGCAGTGCTTATCGGGGTAGCCGGGGCTACACCTTC,CSAYRGSRGYTF,-,TRBV20-1,TRBJ1-2,-
TGTGCCAGCAGCCAAGAGGACAGGGCCACTGAAGCTTTCTTT,CASSQEDRATEAFF,TRBD1,TRBV3-1,TRBJ1-1,-
TGTGCCAGCAGCCAAGTAACCACTAACAATGAGCAGTTCTTC,CASSQVTTNNEQFF,-,TRBV3-1,TRBJ2-1,few
TGCAGTGGGGTTTCCGCGACAGGGGGGCAGTTCCACGAGCAGTACTTC,CSGVSATGGQFHEQYF,TRBD1,TRBV20-1,TRBJ2-7,few
TGTGCCTGGACTCGATCCGCCGAATATGGCTACACCTTC,CAWTRSAEYGYTF,-,TRBV30,TRBJ1-2,-
TGCAGTGCTAGACCCGGGAGTTCCACAGATACGCAGTATTTT,CSARPGSSTDTQYF,-,TRBV20-1,TRBJ2-3,few
TGTGCCAGCAACCCCGTCCGGGGGAGCGCCGAGCAGTACTTC,CASNPVRGSAEQYF,-,TRBV28,TRBJ2-7,few
TGTGCCAGCAGCCGCCGACTAGCGGGCTTTGCAAATGAGCAGTACTTC,CASSRRLAGFANEQYF,TRBD2,TRBV7-2,TRBJ2-7,few
TGTGCCAGCAGCTTACAGTCCGAGGCGGTGAGAATTCAGTACTTC,CASSLQSEAVRIQYF,-,TRBV7-2,TRBJ2-4,once
TGTGCCAGCAGCTTAGCGGGACTAGCGGGAGGTCCTCAGGGGACCCAGTACTTC,CASSLAGLAGGPQGTQYF,TRBD2,TRBV7-8,TRBJ2-5,-
TGTGCCAGCATCTCCTCGGATGTGGGCACAGATACGCAGTATTTT,CASISSDVGTDTQYF,-,TRBV6-2/TRBV6-3,TRBJ2-3,-
TGTGCCAGCAGACCCGGGACGGCGGTAGAGACCCAGTACTTC,CASRPGTAVETQYF,-,TRBV7-7,TRBJ2-5,-
TGTGCCAGCAGTTTTGGGAGGGCCGGGGCCAACGTCCTGACTTTC,CASSFGRAGANVLTF,TRBD2,TRBV12-3/TRBV12-4,TRBJ2-6,many
TGTGCCAGCAGTTCCCTAATTGAGCGGGAGAGCCCTCCCCTGAATGAGCAGTTCTTC,CASSSLIERESPPLNEQFF,TRBD2,TRBV6-2/TRBV6-3,TRBJ2-1,-
TGCGCCAGCAGCCAAGCTCCCGATCAGCCCCAGCATTTT,CASSQAPDQPQHF,-,TRBV4-3,TRBJ1-5,few
TGTGCCAGCAGTGCCGGGACAGTTAATGAAAAACTGTTTTTT,CASSAGTVNEKLFF,TRBD1,TRBV25-1,TRBJ1-4,few
TGCAGTGCTAAAAGAAATTCACCCCTCCACTTT,CSAKRNSPLHF,-,TRBV20-1,TRBJ1-6,few
TGTGCCAGCAGTTCTGGCGGGAGGAACTACAATGAGCAGTTCTTC,CASSSGGRNYNEQFF,TRBD2,TRBV12-3/TRBV12-4,TRBJ2-1,few
TGTGCCAGCAGCCAGCGAGGTGCGGCGGCTAATGAAAAACTGTTTTTT,CASSQRGAAANEKLFF,-,TRBV3-1,TRBJ1-4,-
TGTGCCAGCAGACGTACAGGGGGAACGTACCAAGAGACCCAGTACTTC,CASRRTGGTYQETQYF,TRBD1,TRBV6-5,TRBJ2-5,-
TGCGCCAGCAGCTTATCGGGAACAGACTCTCGCGAAGCTTTCTTT,CASSLSGTDSREAFF,-,TRBV5-1,TRBJ1-1,-
TGTGCCAGCAGTTACCAAGGCAGGGGGCATACTGAAGCTTTCTTT,CASSYQGRGHTEAFF,TRBD1,TRBV6-2/TRBV6-3,TRBJ1-1,-
TGTGCCAGCAGCCACCCTCAGCAGTCAGATACGCAGTATTTT,CASSHPQQSDTQYF,-,TRBV14,TRBJ2-3,-
TGTGCCAGCAGCCCCCGTCGTGTTGGTAGTGAGACCCAGTACTTC,CASSPRRVGSETQYF,-,TRBV27,TRBJ2-5,-
TGTGCCAGCAGTGAAGTCCTCAGCTCGGGTGAGACCCAGTACTTC,CASSEVLSSGETQYF,-,TRBV25-1,TRBJ2-5,many
TGCAGTGCCCCAGCTTCGGGGTCTGCGGAGACCCAGTACTTC,CSAPASGSAETQYF,-,TRBV20-1,TRBJ2-5,few